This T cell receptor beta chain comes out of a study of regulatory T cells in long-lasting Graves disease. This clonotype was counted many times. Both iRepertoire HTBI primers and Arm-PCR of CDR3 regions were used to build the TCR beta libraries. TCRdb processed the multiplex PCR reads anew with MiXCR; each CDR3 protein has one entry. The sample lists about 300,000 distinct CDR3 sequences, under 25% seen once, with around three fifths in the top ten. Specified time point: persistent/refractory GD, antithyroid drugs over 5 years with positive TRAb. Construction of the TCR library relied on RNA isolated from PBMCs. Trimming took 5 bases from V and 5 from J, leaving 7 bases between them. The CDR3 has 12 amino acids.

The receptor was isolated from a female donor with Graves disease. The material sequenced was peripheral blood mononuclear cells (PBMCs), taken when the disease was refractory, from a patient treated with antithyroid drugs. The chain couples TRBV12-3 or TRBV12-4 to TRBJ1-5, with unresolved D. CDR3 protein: CASSLIHQPQHF. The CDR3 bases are TGTGCCAGCAGTCTGATTCATCAGCCCCAGCATTTT.